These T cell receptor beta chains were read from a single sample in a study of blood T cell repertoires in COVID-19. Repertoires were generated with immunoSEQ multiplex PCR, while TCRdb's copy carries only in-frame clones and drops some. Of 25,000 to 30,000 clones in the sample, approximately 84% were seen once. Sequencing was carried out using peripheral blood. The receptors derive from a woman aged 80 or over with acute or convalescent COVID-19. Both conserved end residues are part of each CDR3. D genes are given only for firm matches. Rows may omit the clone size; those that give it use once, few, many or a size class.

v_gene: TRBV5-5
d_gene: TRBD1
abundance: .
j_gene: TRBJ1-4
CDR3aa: CASSLGTAILNEKLFF
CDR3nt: TGTGCCAGCAGCCTGGGGACAGCTATCTTAAATGAAAAACTGTTTTTT

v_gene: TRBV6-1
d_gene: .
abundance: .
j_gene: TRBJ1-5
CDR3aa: CASSEFWAREPQHF
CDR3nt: TGTGCCAGCAGTGAATTCTGGGCGCGAGAGCCCCAGCATTTT

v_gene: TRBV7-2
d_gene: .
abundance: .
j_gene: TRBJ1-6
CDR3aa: CASSLPGNSPLHF
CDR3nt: TGTGCCAGCAGCTTACCCGGGAATTCACCCCTCCACTTT

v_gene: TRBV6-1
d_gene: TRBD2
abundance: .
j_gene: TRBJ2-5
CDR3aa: CASSETSRVETQYF
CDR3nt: TGTGCCAGCAGTGAGACTAGCAGGGTGGAGACCCAGTACTTC

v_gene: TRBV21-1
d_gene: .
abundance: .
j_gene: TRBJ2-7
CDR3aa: CASSKGMGTGTIYEQYF
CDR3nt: TGTGCCAGCAGCAAAGGAATGGGGACAGGGACCATCTACGAGCAGTACTTC

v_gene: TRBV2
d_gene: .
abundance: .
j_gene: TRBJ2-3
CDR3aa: CASSGGPSTDTQYF
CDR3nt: TGTGCCAGCAGCGGGGGGCCTAGCACAGATACGCAGTATTTT

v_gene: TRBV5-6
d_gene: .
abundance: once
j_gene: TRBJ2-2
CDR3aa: CASSLAGVSTGELFF
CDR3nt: TGTGCCAGCAGCTTGGCAGGGGTCAGCACCGGGGAGCTGTTTTTT

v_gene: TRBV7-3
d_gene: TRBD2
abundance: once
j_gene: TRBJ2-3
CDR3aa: CASSLNAGGLDTQYF
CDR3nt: TGTGCCAGCAGCTTAAATGCGGGGGGGTTAGATACGCAGTATTTT

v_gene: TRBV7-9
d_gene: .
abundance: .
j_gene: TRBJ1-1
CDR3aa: CASELPNTEAFF
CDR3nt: TGTGCCAGCGAGCTACCGAACACTGAAGCTTTCTTT

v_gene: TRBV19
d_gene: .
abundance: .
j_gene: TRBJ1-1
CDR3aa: CASSIQGRNTEAFF
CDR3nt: TGTGCCAGTAGTATTCAGGGAAGGAACACTGAAGCTTTCTTT

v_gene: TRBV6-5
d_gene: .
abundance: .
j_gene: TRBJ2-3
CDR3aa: CASSYGQSTDTQYF
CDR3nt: TGTGCCAGCAGTTATGGGCAGAGCACAGATACGCAGTATTTT

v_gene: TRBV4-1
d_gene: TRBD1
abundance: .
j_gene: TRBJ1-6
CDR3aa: CASSHTTGVRTDSPLHF
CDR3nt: TGCGCCAGCAGCCACACCACAGGGGTCCGTACGGATTCACCCCTCCACTTT

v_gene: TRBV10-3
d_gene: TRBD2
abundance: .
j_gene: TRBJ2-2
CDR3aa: CAISEWISGRRNTGELFF
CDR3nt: TGTGCCATCAGTGAGTGGATTAGCGGGAGACGGAACACCGGGGAGCTGTTTTTT

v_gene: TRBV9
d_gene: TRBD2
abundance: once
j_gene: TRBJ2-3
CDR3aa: CASSVAGLAADTQYF
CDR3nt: TGTGCCAGCAGCGTAGCGGGACTAGCGGCAGATACGCAGTATTTT

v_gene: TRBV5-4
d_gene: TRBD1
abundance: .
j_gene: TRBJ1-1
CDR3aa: CASRPDRVRNTEAFF
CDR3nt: TGTGCCAGCAGACCAGACAGGGTGAGGAACACTGAAGCTTTCTTT

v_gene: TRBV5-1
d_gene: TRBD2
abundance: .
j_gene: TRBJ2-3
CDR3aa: CASSLGLAGVSDTQYF
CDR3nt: TGCGCCAGCAGCTTGGGACTAGCGGGAGTGTCAGATACGCAGTATTTT

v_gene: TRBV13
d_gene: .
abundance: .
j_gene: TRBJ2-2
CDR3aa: CASSLAIVGELFF
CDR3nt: TGTGCCAGCAGCTTAGCTATCGTCGGGGAGCTGTTTTTT

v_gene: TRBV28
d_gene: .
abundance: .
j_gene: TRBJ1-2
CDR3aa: CALAGANYGYTF
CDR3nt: TGTGCCCTGGCGGGAGCTAACTATGGCTACACCTTC

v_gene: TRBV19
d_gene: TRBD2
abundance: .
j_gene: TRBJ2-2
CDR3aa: CASSMFGGDAGELFF
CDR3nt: TGTGCCAGTAGTATGTTCGGGGGGGACGCCGGGGAGCTGTTTTTT

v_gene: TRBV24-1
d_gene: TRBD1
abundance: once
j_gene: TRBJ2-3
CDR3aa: CATSDLRGTGVDTQYF
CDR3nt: TGTGCCACCAGTGATTTAAGAGGGACAGGAGTAGATACGCAGTATTTT

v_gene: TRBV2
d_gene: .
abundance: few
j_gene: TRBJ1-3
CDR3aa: CASSDGGWGNTIYF
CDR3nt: TGTGCCAGCAGTGATGGGGGGTGGGGAAACACCATATATTTT

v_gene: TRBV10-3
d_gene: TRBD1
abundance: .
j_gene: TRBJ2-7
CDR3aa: CAIRPQGETYEQYF
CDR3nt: TGTGCCATCAGGCCACAGGGGGAAACCTACGAGCAGTACTTC

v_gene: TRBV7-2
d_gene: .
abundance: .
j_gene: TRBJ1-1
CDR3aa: CASSSPRENTEAFF
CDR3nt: TGTGCCAGCAGCTCCCCCAGGGAGAACACTGAAGCTTTCTTT

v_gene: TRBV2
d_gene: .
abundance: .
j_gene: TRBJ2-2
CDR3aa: CASSVSGELFF
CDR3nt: TGTGCCAGCAGTGTCTCCGGGGAGCTGTTTTTT

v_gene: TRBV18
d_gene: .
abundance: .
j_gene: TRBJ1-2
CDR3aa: CASSPGGEGYGYTF
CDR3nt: TGTGCCAGCTCACCGGGGGGAGAGGGCTATGGCTACACCTTC

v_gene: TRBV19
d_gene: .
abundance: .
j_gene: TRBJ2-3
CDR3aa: CASSIRLATDTQYF
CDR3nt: TGTGCCAGTAGTATCCGGCTAGCCACAGATACGCAGTATTTT

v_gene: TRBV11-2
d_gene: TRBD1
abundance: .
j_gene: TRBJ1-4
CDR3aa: CASSSSGDRGPREKLFF
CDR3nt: TGTGCCAGCAGCTCCAGTGGAGACAGGGGGCCAAGGGAAAAACTGTTTTTT

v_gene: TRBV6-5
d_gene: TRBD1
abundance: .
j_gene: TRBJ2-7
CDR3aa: CASVPGQGKYEQYF
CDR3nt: TGTGCCAGCGTTCCGGGACAGGGAAAATACGAGCAGTACTTC

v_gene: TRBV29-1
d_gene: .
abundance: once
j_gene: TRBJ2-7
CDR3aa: CSVLSSYEQYF
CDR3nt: TGCAGCGTTCTTAGCTCCTACGAGCAGTACTTC

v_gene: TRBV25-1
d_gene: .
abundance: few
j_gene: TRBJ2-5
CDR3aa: CASSEHGLETQYF
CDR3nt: TGTGCCAGCAGTGAACATGGGCTAGAGACCCAGTACTTC

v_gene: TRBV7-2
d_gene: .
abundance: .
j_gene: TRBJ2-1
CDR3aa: CASSPTSSGTNEQFF
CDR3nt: TGTGCCAGCAGCCCTACTAGCAGTGGTACGAATGAGCAGTTCTTC

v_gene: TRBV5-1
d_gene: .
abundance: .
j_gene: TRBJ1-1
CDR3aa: CASSPVLGHTEAFF
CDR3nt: TGCGCCAGCAGCCCCGTTCTGGGGCACACTGAAGCTTTCTTT

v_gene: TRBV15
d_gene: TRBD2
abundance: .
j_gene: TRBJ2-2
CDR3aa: CATSRGKRGGQRTGELFF
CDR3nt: TGTGCCACCAGCAGAGGAAAGCGGGGGGGCCAGAGGACCGGGGAGCTGTTTTTT

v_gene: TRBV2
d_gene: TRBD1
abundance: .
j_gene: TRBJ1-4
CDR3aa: CASSQTGQGVEKLFF
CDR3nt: TGTGCCAGCAGCCAGACGGGACAGGGGGTCGAAAAACTGTTTTTT

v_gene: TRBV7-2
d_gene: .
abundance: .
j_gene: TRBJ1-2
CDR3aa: CASSLIHPAAPRNYGYTF
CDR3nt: TGTGCCAGCAGCCTCATCCATCCGGCAGCACCTAGAAACTATGGCTACACCTTC

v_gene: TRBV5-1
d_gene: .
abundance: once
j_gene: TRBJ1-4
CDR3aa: CASSEGEKLFF
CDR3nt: TGCGCCAGCAGTGAGGGTGAAAAACTGTTTTTT

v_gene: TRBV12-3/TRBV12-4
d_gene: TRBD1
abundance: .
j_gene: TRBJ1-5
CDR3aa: CASTSGGGQPQHF
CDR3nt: TGTGCCAGCACCTCAGGGGGCGGTCAGCCCCAGCATTTT

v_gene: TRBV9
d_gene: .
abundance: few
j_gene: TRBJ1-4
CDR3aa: CASSGGLDTTNEKLFF
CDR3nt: TGTGCCAGCAGCGGGGGACTAGATACAACTAATGAAAAACTGTTTTTT

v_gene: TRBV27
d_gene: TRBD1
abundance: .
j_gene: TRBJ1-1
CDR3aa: CASTPDRVTEAFF
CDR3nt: TGTGCCAGCACCCCGGACAGGGTCACTGAAGCTTTCTTT

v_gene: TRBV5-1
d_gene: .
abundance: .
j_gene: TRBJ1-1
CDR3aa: CASSLVEVPNTEAFF
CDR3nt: TGCGCCAGCAGCTTGGTTGAGGTCCCGAACACTGAAGCTTTCTTT

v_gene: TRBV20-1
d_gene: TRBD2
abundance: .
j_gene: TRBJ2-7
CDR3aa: CSASTSGGAGEQYF
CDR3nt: TGCAGTGCTAGTACTAGCGGGGGGGCAGGCGAGCAGTACTTC

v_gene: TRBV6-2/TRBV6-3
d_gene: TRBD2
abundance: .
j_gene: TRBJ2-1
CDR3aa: CASSYSGRASGSGLNEQFF
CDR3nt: TGTGCCAGCAGTTACTCGGGGAGGGCTAGCGGGAGCGGATTGAATGAGCAGTTCTTC

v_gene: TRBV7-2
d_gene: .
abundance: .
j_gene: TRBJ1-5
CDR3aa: CASSPGVYSNQPQHF
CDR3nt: TGTGCCAGCAGCCCGGGAGTTTATAGCAATCAGCCCCAGCATTTT

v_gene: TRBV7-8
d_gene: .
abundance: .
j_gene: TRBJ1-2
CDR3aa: CASSLGVQGHNYGYTF
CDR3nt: TGTGCCAGCAGCTTGGGCGTTCAGGGGCATAACTATGGCTACACCTTC

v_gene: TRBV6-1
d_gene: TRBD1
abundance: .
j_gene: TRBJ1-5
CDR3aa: CASSEGTGMRNQPQHF
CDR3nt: TGTGCCAGCAGTGAGGGGACAGGGATGCGCAATCAGCCCCAGCATTTT

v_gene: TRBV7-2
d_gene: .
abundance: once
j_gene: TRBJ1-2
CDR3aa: CASGGVYGYTF
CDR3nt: TGTGCCAGCGGAGGGGTCTATGGCTACACCTTC

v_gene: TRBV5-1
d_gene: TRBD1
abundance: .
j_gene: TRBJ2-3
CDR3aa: CASSLEGQGIDTQYF
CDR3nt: TGCGCCAGCAGCTTGGAAGGACAGGGGATAGATACGCAGTATTTT

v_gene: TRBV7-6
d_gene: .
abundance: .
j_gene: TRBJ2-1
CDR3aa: CASSLYQGLAAGRQDEQFF
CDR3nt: TGTGCCAGCAGCCTATACCAGGGACTGGCAGCTGGCAGGCAGGATGAGCAGTTCTTC

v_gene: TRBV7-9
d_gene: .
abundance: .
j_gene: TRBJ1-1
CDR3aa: CASSAYSRGRTEAFF
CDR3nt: TGTGCCAGCAGCGCGTACAGCCGTGGAAGGACTGAAGCTTTCTTT

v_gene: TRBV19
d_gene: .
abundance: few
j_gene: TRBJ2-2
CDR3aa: CASSIRAKGIAGELFF
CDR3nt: TGTGCCAGTAGTATCAGGGCAAAGGGCATCGCCGGGGAGCTGTTTTTT